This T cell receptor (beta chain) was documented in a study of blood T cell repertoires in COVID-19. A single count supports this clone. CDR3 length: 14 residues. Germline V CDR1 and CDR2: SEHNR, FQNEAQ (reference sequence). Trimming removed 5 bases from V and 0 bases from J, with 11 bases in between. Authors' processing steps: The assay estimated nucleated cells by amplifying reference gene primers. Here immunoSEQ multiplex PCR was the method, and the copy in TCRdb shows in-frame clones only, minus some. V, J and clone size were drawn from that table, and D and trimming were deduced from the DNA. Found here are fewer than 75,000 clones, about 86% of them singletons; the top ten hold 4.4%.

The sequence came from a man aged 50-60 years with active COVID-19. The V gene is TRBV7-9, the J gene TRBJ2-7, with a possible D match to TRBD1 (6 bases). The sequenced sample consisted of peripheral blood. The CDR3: CASSLGQTSYEQYF. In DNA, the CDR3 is TGTGCCAGCAGCCTCGGACAGACCTCCTACGAGCAGTACTTC. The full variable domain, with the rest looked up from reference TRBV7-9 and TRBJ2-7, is DTGVSQNPRHKITKRGQNVTFRCDPISEHNRLYWYRQTLGQGPEFLTYFQNEAQLEKSRLLSDRFSAERPKGSFSTLEIQRTEQGDSAMYLCASSLGQTSYEQYFGPGTRLTVT.